These 8 T cell receptor beta chains share one sample of origin, sequenced in a study of regulatory T cells in long-lasting Graves disease. Time point in this sample: newly diagnosed GD, antithyroid drugs for less than 3 months. The TCR library used RNA extracted from PBMCs. Construction of the TCR beta libraries employed iRepertoire HTBI primers in conjunction with Arm-PCR of CDR3 regions. From the multiplex PCR reads, TCRdb called clonotypes with MiXCR, one entry per CDR3 protein. The table shows hundreds of thousands of distinct CDR3 sequences, with roughly 15% occurring only once. These data were also reused for a study on T cells in Graves' hyperthyroidism and ophthalmopathy.

Sequenced here: peripheral blood mononuclear cells (PBMCs), sampled at new diagnosis, from a patient treated with antithyroid drugs. The receptor set was obtained from a young woman with Graves disease.

This clonotype was seen a handful of times. The rearrangement uses TRBV30 and TRBJ2-7; 11 positions match TRBD1. The V gene end was trimmed by 5 bases and the J gene end by 2 bases; junction bases not matched to a gene: 5. Germline V lookup: CDR1 GTSNPN, CDR2 SVGIG (reference sequence). This CDR3 contains 14 residues. The CDR3 reads CAWRGTGGTYEQYF. The CDR3 nucleotides read TGTGCCTGGCGGGGGACAGGGGGAACCTACGAGCAGTACTTC.

The rearrangement uses TRBV4-1 and TRBJ1-2; no clear D gene. Trimming took 0 bases from V and 4 from J, leaving 12 bases between them. The CDR3 length is 15 residues. Germline CDR1 is MGHRA and CDR2 is YSYEKL. The CDR3 DNA reads as TGCGCCAGCAGCCAAGATTCATGGCAAATCTATGGCTACACCTTC. Encoded protein: CASSQDSWQIYGYTF.

This clonotype occurred many times. V gene TRBV6-2 or TRBV6-3 combines with J gene TRBJ2-1, with 10 bases fitting TRBD1. CDR1 and CDR2 (germline): MNHEY, SVGEGT. CDR3 length: 15 amino acids. V lost 5 bases and J lost 2; bases outside the gene matches: 3. CDR3 in DNA: TGTGCCAGCAGTGAGACAGGGGGCGCCTACAATGAGCAGTTCTTC. Translating gives CASSETGGAYNEQFF.

This clonotype was seen at least ten times. The DNA for the CDR3 is TGTGCCAGTAGTATCCCGACCCCCTCGTTGAAGGCTTTCTTT. It specifies CASSIPTPSLKAFF. The V and J genes are TRBV19 and TRBJ1-1; D remains unclear. CDR3 length: 14 amino acids. V was cut by 3 bases and J by 11 bases, with 19 bases left in between. Germline CDR1 LNHDA, CDR2 SQIVND (reference sequence).

This clonotype has a handful of counts. This chain joins TRBV20-1 and TRBJ1-5, with TRBD1 identical over 9 bases. The CDR3 runs 17 residues. The J segment lost 3 bases and the V segment lost 4 bases, leaving 13 bases of the junction unmatched. The V gene's germline CDR1 is DFQATT and CDR2 SNEGSKA (reference sequence). In nucleotides, the CDR3 is TGCAGTGCTACAGAAACGGGACAGGGTTCGATCAATCAGCCCCAGCATTTT. Protein sequence: CSATETGQGSINQPQHF.

This clonotype has ten or more counts. The rearrangement uses TRBV3-1 and TRBJ1-4, with D unresolved. CDR3 length equals 11 residues. Germline CDR1 and CDR2: LGHDT and YNNKEL (reference sequence). The V and J ends lost 1 base and 7 bases respectively, with 1 base between them. In DNA form, the CDR3 reads TGTGCCAGCAGCCAAGTTGAAAAACTGTTTTTT. The encoded protein is CASSQVEKLFF.

This clonotype was detected many times. The J gene is TRBJ2-2, the V gene TRBV12-3 or TRBV12-4; no clear D. This CDR3 has 14 amino acids. V was shortened by 7 bases and J by 0 bases, with 9 bases between the two germline ends. The CDR3 coding sequence is TGTGCCAGCAAGTCTAACGCGAACACCGGGGAGCTGTTTTTT. It is translated as CASKSNANTGELFF.

This clonotype was found many times. J is TRBJ1-1 and V is TRBV15; D unclear. The V gene's germline CDR1 is LNHNV and CDR2 YYDKDF (reference sequence). V lost 2 bases to trimming and J lost 5 bases, with 18 bases between them. The CDR3 covers 16 residues. CDR3 residues: CATSRPAGLGRTEAFF. CDR3 coding DNA: TGTGCCACCAGCAGACCCGCGGGTCTCGGGAGAACTGAAGCTTTCTTT.